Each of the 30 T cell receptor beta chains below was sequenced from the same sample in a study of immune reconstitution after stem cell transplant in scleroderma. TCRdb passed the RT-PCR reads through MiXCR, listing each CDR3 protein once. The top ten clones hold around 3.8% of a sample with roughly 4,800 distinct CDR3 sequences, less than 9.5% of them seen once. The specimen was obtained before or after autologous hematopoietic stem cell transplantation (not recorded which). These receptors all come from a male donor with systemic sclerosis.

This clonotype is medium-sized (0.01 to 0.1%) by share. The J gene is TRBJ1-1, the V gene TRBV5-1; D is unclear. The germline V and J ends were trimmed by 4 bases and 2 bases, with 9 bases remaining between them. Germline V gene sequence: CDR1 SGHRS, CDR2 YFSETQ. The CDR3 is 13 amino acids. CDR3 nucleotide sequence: TGCGCCAGCAGCCTCCTTCTAAACACTGAAGCTTTCTTT. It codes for CASSLLLNTEAFF.

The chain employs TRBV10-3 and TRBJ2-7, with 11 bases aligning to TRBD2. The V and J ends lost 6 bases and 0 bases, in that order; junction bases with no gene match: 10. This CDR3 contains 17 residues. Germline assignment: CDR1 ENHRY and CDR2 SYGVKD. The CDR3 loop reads CAISQLQGTSGSYEQYF. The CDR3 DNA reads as TGTGCCATCAGCCAACTCCAAGGGACTAGCGGCTCCTACGAGCAGTACTTC.

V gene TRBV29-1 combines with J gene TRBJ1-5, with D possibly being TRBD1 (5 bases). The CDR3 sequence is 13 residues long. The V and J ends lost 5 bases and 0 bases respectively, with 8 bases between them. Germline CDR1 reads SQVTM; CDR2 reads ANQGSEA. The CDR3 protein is CSVRQHSNQPQHF. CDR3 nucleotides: TGCAGCGTTCGACAGCATAGCAATCAGCCCCAGCATTTT. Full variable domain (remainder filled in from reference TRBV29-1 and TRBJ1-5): SAVISQKPSRDICQRGTSLTIQCQVDSQVTMMFWYRQQPGQSLTLIATANQGSEATYESGFVIDKFPISRPNLTFSTLTVSNMSPEDSSIYLCSVRQHSNQPQHFGDGTRLSIL.

CDR3 coding DNA: TGTGCCAGCAGTTATAACCCGACCGACTCTGTCACCGGGGAGCTGTTTTTT. It codes for CASSYNPTDSVTGELFF. The rearrangement uses TRBV6-2 or TRBV6-3 and TRBJ2-2; no definite D call. Germline V gene lookup returns CDR1 MNHEY and CDR2 SVGEGT. The V gene lost 3 bases and the J gene lost 4 bases, with 18 bases spanning the gap. The CDR3 loop spans 17 amino acids.

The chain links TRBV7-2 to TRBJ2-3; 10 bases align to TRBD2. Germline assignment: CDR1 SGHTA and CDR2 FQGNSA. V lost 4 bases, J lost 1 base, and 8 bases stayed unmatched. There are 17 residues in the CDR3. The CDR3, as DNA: TGTGCCAGCAGCTACTCTAGCGGGGGCCCTGGCACAGATACGCAGTATTTT. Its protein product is CASSYSSGGPGTDTQYF.

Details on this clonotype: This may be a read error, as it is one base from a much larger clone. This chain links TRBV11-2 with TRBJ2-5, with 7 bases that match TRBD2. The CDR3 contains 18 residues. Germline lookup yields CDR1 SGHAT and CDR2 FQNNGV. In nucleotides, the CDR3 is TGTGCCAGCAGCTTAGACCCGGCCCCCGTGACTAGCCAAGAGGCCCAGTACTTC. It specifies CASSLDPAPVTSQEAQYF.

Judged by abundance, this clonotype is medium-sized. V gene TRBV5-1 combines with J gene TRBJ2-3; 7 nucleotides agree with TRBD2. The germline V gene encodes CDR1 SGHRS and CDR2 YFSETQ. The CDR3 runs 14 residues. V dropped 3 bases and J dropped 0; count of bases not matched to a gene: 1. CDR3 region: CASSWGGSTDTQYF. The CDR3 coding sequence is TGCGCCAGCAGCTGGGGGGGAAGCACAGATACGCAGTATTTT.

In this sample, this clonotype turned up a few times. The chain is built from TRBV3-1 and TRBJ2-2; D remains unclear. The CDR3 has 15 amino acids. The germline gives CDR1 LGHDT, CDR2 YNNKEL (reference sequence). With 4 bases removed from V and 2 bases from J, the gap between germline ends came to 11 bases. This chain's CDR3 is CASSLGERNTGELFF. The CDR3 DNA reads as TGTGCCAGCAGCCTTGGTGAACGAAACACCGGGGAGCTGTTTTTT.

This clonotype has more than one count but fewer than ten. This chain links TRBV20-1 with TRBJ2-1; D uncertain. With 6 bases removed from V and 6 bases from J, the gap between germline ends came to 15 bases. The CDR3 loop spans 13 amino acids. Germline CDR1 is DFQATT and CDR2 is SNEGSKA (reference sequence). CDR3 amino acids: CSAKWLGSNEQFF. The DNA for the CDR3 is TGCAGTGCGAAGTGGCTAGGGTCCAATGAGCAGTTCTTC.

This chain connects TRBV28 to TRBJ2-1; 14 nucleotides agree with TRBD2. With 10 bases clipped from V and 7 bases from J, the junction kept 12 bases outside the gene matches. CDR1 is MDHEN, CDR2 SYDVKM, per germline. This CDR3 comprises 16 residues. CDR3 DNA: TGTGCCATCCTATTCCCGGGACTAGCGGGAGTAAATGAGCAGTTCTTC. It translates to CAILFPGLAGVNEQFF.

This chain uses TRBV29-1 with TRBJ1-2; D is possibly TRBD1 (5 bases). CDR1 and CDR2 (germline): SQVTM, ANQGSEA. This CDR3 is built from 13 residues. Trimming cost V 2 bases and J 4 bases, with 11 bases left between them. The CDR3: CSVESQGAYGYTF. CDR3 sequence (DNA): TGCAGCGTTGAATCGCAGGGTGCCTATGGCTACACCTTC.

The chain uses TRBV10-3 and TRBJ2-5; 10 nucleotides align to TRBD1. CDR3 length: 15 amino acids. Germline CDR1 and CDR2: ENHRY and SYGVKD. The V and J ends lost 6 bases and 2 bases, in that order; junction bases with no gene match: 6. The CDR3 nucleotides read TGTGCCATCAGCCCGGGACAGGGGAGGCAAGAGACCCAGTACTTC. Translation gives CAISPGQGRQETQYF.

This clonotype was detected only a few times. The CDR3 region is CSVEGLAGSYNEQFF. The CDR3 DNA reads as TGCAGCGTTGAAGGCCTAGCGGGGTCGTACAATGAGCAGTTCTTC. The chain is built from TRBV29-1 and TRBJ2-1; 9 nucleotides match TRBD2. The V and J ends lost 1 base and 4 bases, in that order; junction bases with no gene match: 5. The CDR3 has 15 residues. Germline V CDR1 and CDR2: SQVTM, ANQGSEA.

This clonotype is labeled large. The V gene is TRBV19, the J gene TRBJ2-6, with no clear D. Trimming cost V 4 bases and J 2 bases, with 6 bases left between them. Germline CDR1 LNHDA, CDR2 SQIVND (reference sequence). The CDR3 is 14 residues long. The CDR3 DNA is TGTGCCAGTAGTAAACTGACTGGGGCCAACGTCCTGACTTTC. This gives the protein CASSKLTGANVLTF.

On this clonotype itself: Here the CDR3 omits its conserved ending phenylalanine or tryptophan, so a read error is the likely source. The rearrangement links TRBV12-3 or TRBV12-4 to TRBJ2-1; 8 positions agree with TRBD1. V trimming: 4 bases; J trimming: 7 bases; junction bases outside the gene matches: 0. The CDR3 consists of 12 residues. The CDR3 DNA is TGTGCCAGCAGTTGGACAGGGAATGAGCAGTTCTGC. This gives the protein CASSWTGNEQFC.

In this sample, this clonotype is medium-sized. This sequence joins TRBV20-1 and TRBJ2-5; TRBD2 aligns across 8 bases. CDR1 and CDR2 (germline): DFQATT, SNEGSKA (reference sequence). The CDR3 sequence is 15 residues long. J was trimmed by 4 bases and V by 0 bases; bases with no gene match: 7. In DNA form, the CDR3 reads TGCAGTGCTAGAGATCCGTACGGGAGGGTAGAGACCCAGTACTTC. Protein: CSARDPYGRVETQYF.

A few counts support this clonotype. CDR3 sequence (DNA): TGCAGCGTTGCTACCGGACAGGGATGGACCGGGGAGCTGTTTTTT. Its translation: CSVATGQGWTGELFF. This chain uses TRBV29-1 with TRBJ2-2, with 8 bases identical to TRBD1. Germline CDR1 and CDR2: SQVTM and ANQGSEA. There are 15 residues in the CDR3. V shed 4 bases, J shed 5 bases, and the junction held 9 bases outside the gene matches.

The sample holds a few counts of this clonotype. CDR3 nucleotide sequence: TGTGCCAGCAGCAAAGAAGGAAAAGAGACCCAGTACTTC. This sequence encodes CASSKEGKETQYF. J is TRBJ2-5 and V is TRBV21-1. TRBV21-1 is assigned pseudogene status. The CDR3 loop spans 13 amino acids.

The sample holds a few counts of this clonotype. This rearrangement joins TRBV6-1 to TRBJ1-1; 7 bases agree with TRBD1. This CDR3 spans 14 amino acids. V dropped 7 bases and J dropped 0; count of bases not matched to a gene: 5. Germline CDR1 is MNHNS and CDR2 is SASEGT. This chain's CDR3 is CASNRDRLNTEAFF. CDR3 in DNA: TGTGCCAGCAACCGGGACAGATTGAACACTGAAGCTTTCTTT.

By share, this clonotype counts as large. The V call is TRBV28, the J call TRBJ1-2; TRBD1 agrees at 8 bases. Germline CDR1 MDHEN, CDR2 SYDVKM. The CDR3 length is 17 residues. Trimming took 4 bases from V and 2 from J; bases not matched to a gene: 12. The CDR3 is CASSSKRSRGRNYGYTF. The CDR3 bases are TGTGCCAGCAGTTCAAAGAGAAGCAGGGGGCGCAACTATGGCTACACCTTC.

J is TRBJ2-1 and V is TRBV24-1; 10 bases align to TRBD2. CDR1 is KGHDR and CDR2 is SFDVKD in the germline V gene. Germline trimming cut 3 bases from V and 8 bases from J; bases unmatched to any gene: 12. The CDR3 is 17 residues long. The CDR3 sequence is CATSDPNSSGRLHEQFF. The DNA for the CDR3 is TGTGCCACCAGTGATCCGAACTCTAGCGGGAGACTCCATGAGCAGTTCTTC.

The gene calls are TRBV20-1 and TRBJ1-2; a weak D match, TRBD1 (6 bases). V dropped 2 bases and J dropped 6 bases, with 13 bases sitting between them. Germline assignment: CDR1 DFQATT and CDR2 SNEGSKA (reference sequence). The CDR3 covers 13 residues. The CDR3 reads CSARFPRQDGYTF. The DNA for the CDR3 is TGCAGTGCTAGATTTCCCAGACAGGATGGCTACACCTTC.

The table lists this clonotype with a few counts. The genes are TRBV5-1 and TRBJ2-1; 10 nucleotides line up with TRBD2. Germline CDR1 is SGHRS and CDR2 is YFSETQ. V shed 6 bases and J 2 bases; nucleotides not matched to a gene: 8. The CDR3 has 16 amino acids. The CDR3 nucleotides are TGCGCCAGCACTGTAAGCGGGGGGGCCGCCTACAATGAGCAGTTCTTC. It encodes CASTVSGGAAYNEQFF.

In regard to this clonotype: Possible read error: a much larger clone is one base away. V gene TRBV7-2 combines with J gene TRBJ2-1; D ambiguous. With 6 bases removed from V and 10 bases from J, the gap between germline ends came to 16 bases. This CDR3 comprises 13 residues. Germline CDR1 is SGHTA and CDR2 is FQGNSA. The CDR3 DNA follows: TGTGCCAGCAGATTAATGGGCCGGCGGGAGCAGTTCTTC. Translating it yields CASRLMGRREQFF.

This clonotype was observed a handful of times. For the CDR3, the DNA is TGCAGTGCCCTCTTGGACAGGGGGCTCACGAATACGCAGTATTTT. The encoded protein is CSALLDRGLTNTQYF. The J gene is TRBJ2-3, the V gene TRBV20-1; 11 nucleotides agree with TRBD1. Germline values: CDR1 DFQATT, CDR2 SNEGSKA (reference sequence). CDR3 size: 15 residues. V shed 6 bases, J shed 7 bases, and the junction held 12 bases outside the gene matches.

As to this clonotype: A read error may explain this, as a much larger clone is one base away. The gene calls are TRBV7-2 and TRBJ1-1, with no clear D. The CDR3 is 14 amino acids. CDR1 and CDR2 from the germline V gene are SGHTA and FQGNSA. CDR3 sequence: CVSSMDGRNTEAFF. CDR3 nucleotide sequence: TGTGTCAGCAGCATGGACGGTCGGAACACTGAAGCTTTCTTT.

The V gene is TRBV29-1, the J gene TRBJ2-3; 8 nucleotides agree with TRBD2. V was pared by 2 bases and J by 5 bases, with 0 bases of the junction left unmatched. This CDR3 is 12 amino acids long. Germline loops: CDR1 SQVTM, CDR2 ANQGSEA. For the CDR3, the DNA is TGCAGCGTTGAACTAGCGGGAGATACGCAGTATTTT. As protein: CSVELAGDTQYF.

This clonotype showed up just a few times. For the CDR3, the DNA is TGTGCCAGCAGCCTTACAGGGTACGAGCAGTACTTC. Its protein is CASSLTGYEQYF. The genes are TRBV3-2 and TRBJ2-7; no check of the table's D call, TRBD1, against the DNA was made. TRBV3-2 is designated a pseudogene. There are 12 residues in the CDR3.

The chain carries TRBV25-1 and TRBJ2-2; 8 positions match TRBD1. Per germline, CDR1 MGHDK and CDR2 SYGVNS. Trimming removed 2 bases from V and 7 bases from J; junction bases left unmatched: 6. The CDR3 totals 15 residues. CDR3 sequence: CASSETGQENGELFF. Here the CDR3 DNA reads TGTGCCAGCAGTGAAACGGGACAGGAAAACGGGGAGCTGTTTTTT.

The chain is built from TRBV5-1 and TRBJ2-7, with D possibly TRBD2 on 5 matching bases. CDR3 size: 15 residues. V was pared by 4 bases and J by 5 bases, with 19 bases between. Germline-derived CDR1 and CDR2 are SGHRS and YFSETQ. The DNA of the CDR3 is TGCGCCAGCAGCCCTTCCACAGAGGGCGGCGACGAGCAGTACTTC. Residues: CASSPSTEGGDEQYF.